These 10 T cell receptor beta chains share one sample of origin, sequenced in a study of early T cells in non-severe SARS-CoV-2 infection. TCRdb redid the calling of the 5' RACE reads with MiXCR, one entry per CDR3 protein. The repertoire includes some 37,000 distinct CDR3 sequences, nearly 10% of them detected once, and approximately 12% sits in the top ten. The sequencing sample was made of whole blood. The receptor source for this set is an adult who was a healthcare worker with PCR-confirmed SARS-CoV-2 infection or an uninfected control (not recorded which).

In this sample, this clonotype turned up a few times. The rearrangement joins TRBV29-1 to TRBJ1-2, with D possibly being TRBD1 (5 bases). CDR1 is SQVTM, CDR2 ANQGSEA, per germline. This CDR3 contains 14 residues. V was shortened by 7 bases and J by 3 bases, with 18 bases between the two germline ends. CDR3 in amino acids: CSARRGFGDYGYTF. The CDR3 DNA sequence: TGCAGCGCCCGGAGGGGCTTCGGGGACTATGGCTACACCTTC.

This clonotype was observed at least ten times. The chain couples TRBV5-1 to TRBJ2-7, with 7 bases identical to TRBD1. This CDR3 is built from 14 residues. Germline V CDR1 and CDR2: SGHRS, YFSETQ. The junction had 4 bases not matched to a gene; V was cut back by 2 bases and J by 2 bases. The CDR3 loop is CASSFRQGTYEQYF. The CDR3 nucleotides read TGCGCCAGCAGCTTCCGACAGGGAACCTACGAGCAGTACTTC. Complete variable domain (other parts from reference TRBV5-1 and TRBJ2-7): KAGVTQTPRYLIKTRGQQVTLSCSPISGHRSVSWYQQTPGQGLQFLFEYFSETQRNKGNFPGRFSGRQFSNSRSEMNVSTLELGDSALYLCASSFRQGTYEQYFGPGTRLTVT.

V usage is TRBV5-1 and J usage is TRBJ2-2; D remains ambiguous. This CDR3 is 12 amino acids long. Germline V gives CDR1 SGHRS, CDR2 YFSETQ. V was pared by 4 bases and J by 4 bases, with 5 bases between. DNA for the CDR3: TGCGCCAGCAGCGCCGGCACCGGGGAGCTGTTTTTT. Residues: CASSAGTGELFF.

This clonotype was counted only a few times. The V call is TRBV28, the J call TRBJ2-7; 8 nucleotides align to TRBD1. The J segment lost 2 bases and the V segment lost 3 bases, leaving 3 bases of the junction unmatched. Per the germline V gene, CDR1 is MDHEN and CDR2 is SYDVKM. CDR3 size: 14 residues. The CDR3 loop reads CASSFRGRTYEQYF. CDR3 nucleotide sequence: TGTGCCAGCAGTTTCAGGGGGCGCACCTACGAGCAGTACTTC.

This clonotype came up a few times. The CDR3 DNA follows: TGTGCCAGCAGCTTAGGCGTGTCACCCCTCCACTTT. Translated, it gives CASSLGVSPLHF. This chain connects TRBV13 to TRBJ1-6; no clear D. The CDR3 consists of 12 residues. Per the germline V gene, CDR1 is PRHDT and CDR2 is FYEKMQ (reference sequence). V was pared by 0 bases and J by 10 bases, with 4 bases between.

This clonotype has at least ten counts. CDR3 sequence reads: CASSQLGQGYNEQFF. CDR3 coding DNA: TGTGCCAGCAGTCAGCTGGGACAGGGCTACAATGAGCAGTTCTTC. The chain employs TRBV6-2 or TRBV6-3 and TRBJ2-1; 9 bases map to TRBD1. Germline lookup yields CDR1 MNHEY and CDR2 SVGEGT. Germline trimming cut 5 bases from V and 3 bases from J; bases unmatched to any gene: 5. CDR3 size: 15 residues.

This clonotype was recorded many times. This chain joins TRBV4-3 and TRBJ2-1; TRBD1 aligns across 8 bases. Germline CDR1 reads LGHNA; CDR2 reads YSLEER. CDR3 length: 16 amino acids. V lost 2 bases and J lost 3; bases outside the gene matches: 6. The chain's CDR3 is CASSQTTGGYYNEQFF. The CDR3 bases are TGCGCCAGCAGCCAAACAACAGGGGGTTACTACAATGAGCAGTTCTTC.

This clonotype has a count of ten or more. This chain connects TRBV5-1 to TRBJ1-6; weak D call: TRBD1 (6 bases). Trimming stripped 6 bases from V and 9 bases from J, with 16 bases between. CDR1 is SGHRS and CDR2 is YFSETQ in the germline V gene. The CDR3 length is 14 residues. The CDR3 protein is CASTPGATSSPLHF. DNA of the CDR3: TGCGCCAGCACCCCGGGGGCGACGTCTTCACCCCTCCACTTT.

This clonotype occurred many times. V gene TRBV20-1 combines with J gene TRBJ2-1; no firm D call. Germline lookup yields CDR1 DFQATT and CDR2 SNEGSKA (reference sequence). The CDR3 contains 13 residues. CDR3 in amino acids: CSLPKPDYNEQFF. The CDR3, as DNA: TGCAGCTTACCAAAGCCAGACTACAATGAGCAGTTCTTC.

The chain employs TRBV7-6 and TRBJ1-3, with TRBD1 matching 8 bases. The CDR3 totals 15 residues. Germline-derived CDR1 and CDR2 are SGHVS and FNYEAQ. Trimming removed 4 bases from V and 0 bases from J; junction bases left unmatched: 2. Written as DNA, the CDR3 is TGTGCCAGCAGCTACGGACAGGGCTCTGGAAACACCATATATTTT. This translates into CASSYGQGSGNTIYF.